These 26 T cell receptor beta chains originate from one sample sequenced in a study of early T cells in non-severe SARS-CoV-2 infection. TCRdb called the 5' RACE reads again in MiXCR, with one record for every CDR3 protein. The sample consists of 70,000 to 75,000 distinct CDR3 sequences, roughly an eighth of them appearing once. Material: whole blood. Receptors originate from an adult who was a healthcare worker with PCR-confirmed SARS-CoV-2 infection or an uninfected control (not recorded which).

This clonotype was detected a few times. The chain joins TRBV29-1 to TRBJ2-7; unclear D gene. Germline V gene lookup returns CDR1 SQVTM and CDR2 ANQGSEA. This CDR3 is 16 amino acids long. The V end lost 4 bases, the J end lost 0 bases, and 19 bases lay between the germline ends. CDR3 DNA: TGCAGCGTTGGAGGCCAGTCATTTAGGAGCTCCTACGAGCAGTACTTC. It yields the protein CSVGGQSFRSSYEQYF.

Here the CDR3 reads CSVAWNEETQYF. The DNA of the CDR3 is TGCAGCGTTGCTTGGAATGAGGAGACCCAGTACTTC. The rearrangement joins TRBV29-1 to TRBJ2-5; D gene ambiguous. The V gene lost 4 bases and the J gene lost 5 bases, with 11 bases spanning the gap. Germline CDR1 reads SQVTM; CDR2 reads ANQGSEA. CDR3 length: 12 residues.

This clonotype was picked up a small number of times. This rearrangement joins TRBV3-1 to TRBJ2-3; D is uncertain. CDR3 length: 13 residues. V dropped 0 bases and J dropped 10 bases, with 11 bases sitting between them. The V gene's germline CDR1 is LGHDT and CDR2 YNNKEL (reference sequence). In nucleotides, the CDR3 is TGTGCCAGCAGCCAAGAGCCCTTTGGGCCGCAGTATTTT. Translation gives CASSQEPFGPQYF.

Ten or more counts support this clonotype. This chain connects TRBV5-6 to TRBJ1-1, with 8 bases identical to TRBD1. The CDR3 loop spans 14 amino acids. V trimming: 4 bases; J trimming: 0 bases; junction bases outside the gene matches: 2. Germline V gene lookup returns CDR1 SGHDT and CDR2 YYEEEE. The CDR3 DNA is TGTGCCAGCAGCGCGACAGGGGTGAACACTGAAGCTTTCTTT. It codes for CASSATGVNTEAFF.

This clonotype was seen repeatedly, ten times or more. V is TRBV12-3 or TRBV12-4 and J is TRBJ1-5; 8 nucleotides agree with TRBD1. Germline trimming cut 6 bases from V and 9 bases from J; bases unmatched to any gene: 4. This CDR3 spans 12 amino acids. Written as DNA, the CDR3 is TGTGCCAGCAGCGGACAGGGACCGCCCCAGCATTTT. Translated: CASSGQGPPQHF.

This chain links TRBV7-8 with TRBJ2-1; either TRBD1 or TRBD2 may supply D (5 bases each). The CDR3 sequence is 14 residues long. Deletions cut 1 base from V and 7 bases from J, with 11 bases between. Germline CDR1 reads SGHVS; CDR2 reads FQNEAQ. The CDR3 DNA is TGTGCCAGCAGCTTAGTCGGGGCGCGTAATGAGCAGTTCTTC. The encoded protein is CASSLVGARNEQFF.

The table lists this clonotype with a few counts. The CDR3, as DNA: TGTGCCAGCAGCCCCCCCTCCGGAGAGACCCAGTACTTC. It codes for CASSPPSGETQYF. The rearrangement joins TRBV7-6 to TRBJ2-5; D gene uncertain. The germline CDR1 and CDR2 sequences are SGHVS and FNYEAQ. The CDR3 sequence is 13 residues long. The V end lost 5 bases, the J end lost 4 bases, and 11 bases lay between the germline ends.

In the case of this clonotype: Sequence at one end of the junction differs from germline and may be a read error. The chain carries TRBV5-4 and TRBJ2-3; D gene uncertain. The CDR3 runs to 12 residues. Germline V gives CDR1 SGHNT, CDR2 YYREEE (reference sequence). The CDR3 region is CASSLDTDAQYF. The DNA for the CDR3 is TGTGCCAGCAGCTTAGACACAGATGCGCAGTATTTT.

The rearrangement uses TRBV12-3 or TRBV12-4 and TRBJ2-1, with 11 nucleotides matching TRBD2. With 3 bases clipped from V and 3 bases from J, the junction kept 4 bases outside the gene matches. The CDR3 sequence is 16 residues long. CDR3 coding DNA: TGTGCCAGCAGTTTCCCTGGGACTAGCGGCTACAATGAGCAGTTCTTC. This codes for CASSFPGTSGYNEQFF.

The chain combines TRBV4-2 with TRBJ1-5; D may be TRBD1 (5 bases). CDR1 is LGHNA and CDR2 is YNFKEQ in the germline V gene. The CDR3 contains 17 residues. Between the trimmed V and J ends, which lost 1 base and 0 bases, there was a span of 13 bases. This chain's CDR3 is CASSQGQYQGSNQPQHF. CDR3 sequence (DNA): TGTGCCAGCAGCCAAGGACAGTACCAAGGTAGCAATCAGCCCCAGCATTTT.

The chain recombines TRBV5-1 with TRBJ2-7; 8 positions agree with TRBD1. From germline, CDR1 is SGHRS and CDR2 YFSETQ. J lost 3 bases, V lost 4 bases, and 15 bases had no gene match. CDR3 length: 17 residues. This chain's CDR3 is CASSEGSGRDRYYEQYF. For the CDR3, the DNA is TGCGCCAGCAGCGAGGGGAGCGGCCGGGACAGGTACTACGAGCAGTACTTC.

The V gene is TRBV27, the J gene TRBJ2-1, with D possibly matching TRBD1 (6 bases). This CDR3 is 14 amino acids long. Trimming removed 8 bases from V and 3 bases from J, with 14 bases in between. Looked up from germline, CDR1 is MNHEY and CDR2 is SMNVEV (reference sequence). CDR3 nucleotides: TGTGCCAGCCGAAACAGGGTCGGCTACAATGAGCAGTTCTTC. This translates into CASRNRVGYNEQFF.

This chain connects TRBV7-2 to TRBJ2-1; 11 bases fit TRBD2. Germline V gene lookup returns CDR1 SGHTA and CDR2 FQGNSA. The V gene end was trimmed by 6 bases and the J gene end by 4 bases; junction bases not matched to a gene: 5. This CDR3 contains 15 residues. CDR3 DNA: TGTGCCAGCAGTACTAGCGGGAGTACGTACAATGAGCAGTTCTTC. It is translated as CASSTSGSTYNEQFF.

This clonotype was picked up many times. The rearrangement uses TRBV6-5 and TRBJ2-6; D unclear. With 0 bases removed from V and 0 bases from J, the gap between germline ends came to 9 bases. Germline assignment: CDR1 MNHEY and CDR2 SVGAGI. CDR3 length: 17 residues. The CDR3 DNA reads TGTGCCAGCAGTTACTCGAACCCCAACTCTGGGGCCAACGTCCTGACTTTC. This sequence encodes CASSYSNPNSGANVLTF.

This clonotype was recorded at least ten times. The chain joins TRBV11-2 to TRBJ2-1, with TRBD2 identical over 9 bases. Germline V gives CDR1 SGHAT, CDR2 FQNNGV. There are 16 residues in the CDR3. J lost 8 bases, V lost 5 bases, and 13 bases had no gene match. The CDR3 nucleotides read TGTGCCAGCAGCACCAATACCGGGACTAGCACATATGAGCAGTTCTTC. Amino acids: CASSTNTGTSTYEQFF.

This clonotype was detected ten times or more. In DNA form, the CDR3 reads TGTGCCAGCAGTGAAGGGGCCATTAGCAATCAGCCCCAGCATTTT. Protein sequence: CASSEGAISNQPQHF. V usage is TRBV2 and J usage is TRBJ1-5, with D uncertain. The V gene lost 1 base and the J gene lost 0 bases, with 7 bases spanning the gap. From germline, CDR1 is SNHLY and CDR2 FYNNEI. The CDR3 runs to 15 residues.

This clonotype was detected many times. The gene calls are TRBV18 and TRBJ1-5; D remains unclear. The CDR3 has 15 amino acids. V was shortened by 3 bases and J by 1 base, with 10 bases between the two germline ends. Germline CDR1 reads KGHSH; CDR2 reads LQKENI. CDR3 residues: CASSPGLGSNQPQHF. The CDR3 DNA reads TGTGCCAGCTCACCTGGGCTGGGGAGCAATCAGCCCCAGCATTTT.

This clonotype was detected a few times. The gene calls are TRBV28 and TRBJ1-6; 11 nucleotides line up with TRBD1. Unmatched junction bases numbered 6, after V lost 6 bases and J lost 8 bases. Germline lookup yields CDR1 MDHEN and CDR2 SYDVKM. The CDR3 contains 15 residues. CDR3: CASSLGQGGDSPLHF. In DNA, the CDR3 is TGTGCCAGCAGCCTGGGACAGGGGGGCGATTCACCCCTCCACTTT.

At least ten counts were recorded for this clonotype. The V call is TRBV4-1, the J call TRBJ1-1, with D unclear. The germline gives CDR1 MGHRA, CDR2 YSYEKL. CDR3 size: 15 residues. Trimming removed 0 bases from V and 4 bases from J, with 12 bases in between. The DNA for the CDR3 is TGCGCCAGCAGCCAAGATCCATCTCTCGGCACTGAAGCTTTCTTT. It translates to CASSQDPSLGTEAFF.

This clonotype was found many times. The rearrangement links TRBV5-4 to TRBJ1-1; D is unresolved. Trimming shortened V by 5 bases and J by 1 base, and 9 bases separated the two germline ends. CDR3 length equals 13 residues. Germline assignment: CDR1 SGHNT and CDR2 YYREEE (reference sequence). CDR3 loop: CASRPRENTEAFF. The DNA for the CDR3 is TGTGCCAGCAGACCCAGAGAGAACACTGAAGCTTTCTTT.

This clonotype came up a few times. The chain links TRBV6-6 to TRBJ2-7, with D hard to call. Germline V CDR1 and CDR2: MNHNY, SVGAGI (reference sequence). This CDR3 is 16 amino acids long. V lost 2 bases and J 5 bases, leaving 19 bases between the germline ends. CDR3 coding DNA: TGTGCCAGCAGTTACGGTGCGACCAGATATGTGGACGAGCAGTACTTC. It is translated as CASSYGATRYVDEQYF.

The CDR3 region has the DNA TGCAGTGCTAGCCGACAGGGGCTTTACAATGAGCAGTTCTTC. Protein sequence: CSASRQGLYNEQFF. V and J are TRBV20-1 and TRBJ2-1, with 8 bases fitting TRBD1. Trimming removed 3 bases from V and 4 bases from J; junction bases left unmatched: 5. This CDR3 is 14 amino acids long. Germline loops: CDR1 DFQATT, CDR2 SNEGSKA (reference sequence).

This clonotype came up a few times. CDR3 in DNA: TGTGCCAGCAGTGAAACTACAGCACCGAACACTGAAGCTTTCTTT. The encoded protein is CASSETTAPNTEAFF. This chain connects TRBV6-1 to TRBJ1-1; unclear D gene. CDR3 length: 15 amino acids. Looked up from germline, CDR1 is MNHNS and CDR2 is SASEGT. V lost 2 bases to trimming and J lost 1 base, with 11 bases between them.

This clonotype was found many times. The chain carries TRBV7-6 and TRBJ2-7; the match to TRBD1 covers 10 bases. Germline trimming cut 3 bases from V and 2 bases from J; bases unmatched to any gene: 10. The CDR3 spans 17 residues. Germline V gene data show CDR1 as SGHVS and CDR2 as FNYEAQ. The CDR3 DNA follows: TGTGCCAGCAGCTTGGAGGTAGGGGACAGGGGAGCCTACGAGCAGTACTTC. It is translated as CASSLEVGDRGAYEQYF.

This clonotype was seen many times. The CDR3 DNA is TGTGCCAGCAGCTCCGGGCCGTACAATTCACCCCTCCACTTT. This translates into CASSSGPYNSPLHF. The chain carries TRBV7-2 and TRBJ1-6, with no clear D. V was cut by 4 bases and J by 7 bases, with 11 bases left in between. Germline V gene lookup returns CDR1 SGHTA and CDR2 FQGNSA. CDR3 size: 14 residues.

The CDR3 sequence is CASSQGGTEAISLHF. CDR3 DNA sequence: TGTGCCAGCAGCCAGGGGGGGACAGAGGCTATTTCCCTCCACTTT. The rearrangement joins TRBV7-9 to TRBJ1-6, with 7 bases aligning to TRBD1. The CDR3 has 15 residues. Trimming at V came to 5 bases and at J to 14 bases, leaving 15 bases not matched to a gene. Germline lookup yields CDR1 SEHNR and CDR2 FQNEAQ (reference sequence).